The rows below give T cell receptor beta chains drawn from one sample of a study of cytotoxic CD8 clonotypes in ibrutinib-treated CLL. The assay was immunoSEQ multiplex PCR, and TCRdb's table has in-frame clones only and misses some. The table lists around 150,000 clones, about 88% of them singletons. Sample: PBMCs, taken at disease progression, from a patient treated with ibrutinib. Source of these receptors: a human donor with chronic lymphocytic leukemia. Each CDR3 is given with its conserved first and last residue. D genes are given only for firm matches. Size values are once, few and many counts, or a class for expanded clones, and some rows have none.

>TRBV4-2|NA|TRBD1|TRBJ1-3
CASSQDSYRGVENTIYF
TGTGCCAGCAGCCAAGACTCCTACAGGGGAGTAGAAAACACCATATATTTT
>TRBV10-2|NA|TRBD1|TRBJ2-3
CASSDPGQGSTDTQYF
TGCGCCAGCAGTGATCCTGGACAGGGGAGCACAGATACGCAGTATTTT
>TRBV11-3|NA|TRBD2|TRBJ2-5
CASSIQGTSGSGETQYF
TGTGCCAGCAGTATTCAAGGGACTAGCGGGAGTGGTGAGACCCAGTACTTC
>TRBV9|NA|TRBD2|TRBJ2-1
CASSLRTSGIVGYNEQFF
TGTGCCAGCAGCCTGAGGACTAGCGGGATAGTCGGTTACAATGAGCAGTTCTTC
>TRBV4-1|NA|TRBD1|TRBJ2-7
CASSQAGTGYEQYF
TGCGCCAGCAGCCAAGCAGGGACAGGCTACGAGCAGTACTTC
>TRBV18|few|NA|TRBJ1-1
CAIEIGSNTEAFF
TGTGCCATCGAGATTGGGAGTAACACTGAAGCTTTCTTT
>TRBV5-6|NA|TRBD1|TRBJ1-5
CASSAGTGLRQPQHF
TGTGCCAGCAGCGCCGGGACAGGGCTTCGTCAGCCCCAGCATTTT
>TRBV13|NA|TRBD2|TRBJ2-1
CASSSDRAKRLAAYNEQFF
TGTGCCAGCAGCTCCGACAGGGCAAAGAGACTAGCGGCCTACAATGAGCAGTTCTTC
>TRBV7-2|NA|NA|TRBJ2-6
CASSLVSSSSGANVLTF
TGTGCCAGCAGCTTGGTTTCCTCCTCCTCTGGGGCCAACGTCCTGACTTTC
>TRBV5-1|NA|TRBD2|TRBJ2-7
CASSLAGGRLAGDHEQYF
TGCGCCAGCAGCTTGGCGGGGGGGAGACTAGCGGGAGACCACGAGCAGTACTTC
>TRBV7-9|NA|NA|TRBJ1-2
CASSSGTLLTLPNGYTF
TGTGCCAGCAGCTCCGGGACACTATTAACTCTCCCGAATGGCTACACCTTC
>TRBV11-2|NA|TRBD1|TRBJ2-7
CASSWTGVAEQYF
TGTGCCAGCAGCTGGACAGGGGTGGCCGAGCAGTACTTC
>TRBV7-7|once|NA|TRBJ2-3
CASSPLATSTDTQYF
TGTGCTAGCAGCCCCCTTGCGACAAGCACAGATACGCAGTATTTT
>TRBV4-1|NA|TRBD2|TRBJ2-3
CASSLGASGAYTDTQYF
TGCGCCAGCAGCCTGGGGGCTAGCGGGGCCTACACAGATACGCAGTATTTT
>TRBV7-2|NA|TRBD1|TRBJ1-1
CASSFGGQGRTEAFF
TGTGCCAGCAGCTTTGGAGGACAGGGGAGAACTGAAGCTTTCTTT
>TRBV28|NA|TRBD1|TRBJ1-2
CASSDRGPNYGYTF
TGTGCCAGCAGCGACAGGGGTCCAAACTATGGCTACACCTTC
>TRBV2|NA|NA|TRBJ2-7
CASSDKDPGSMDVPYEQYF
TGTGCCAGCAGCGACAAGGATCCGGGAAGTATGGACGTCCCGTACGAGCAGTACTTC
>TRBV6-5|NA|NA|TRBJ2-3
CASSFRSTDTQYF
TGTGCCAGCAGTTTTCGGAGCACAGATACGCAGTATTTT
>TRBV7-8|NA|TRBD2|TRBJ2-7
CASSPRTSGSYEQYF
TGTGCCAGCAGCCCGCGGACTAGCGGGAGCTACGAGCAGTACTTC